The 5 T cell receptor beta chains below come from one sample, sequenced in a study of OX40 agonist ivuxolimab in advanced cancers. The method was immunoSEQ multiplex PCR; TCRdb's version includes in-frame clones alone and lacks a portion of them. In the table there are roughly 55,000 clones, roughly three quarters of which are singletons. The sequencing used CD4+ or CD8+ T cells sorted from blood, collected in a trial of the OX40 agonist ivuxolimab. Source of these receptors: an adult with an advanced solid tumor such as melanoma, head and neck, liver or kidney cancer.

The chain carries TRBV19 and TRBJ2-5; 14 bases align to TRBD2. V shed 5 bases, J shed 3 bases, and the junction held 8 bases outside the gene matches. This CDR3 is built from 17 residues. Germline lookup yields CDR1 LNHDA and CDR2 SQIVND (reference sequence). CDR3 DNA: TGTGCCAGTAGTCCCAGACTAGCGGGGGGGAGGAAAGAGACCCAGTACTTC. It codes for CASSPRLAGGRKETQYF.

This clone was counted a few times. This chain connects TRBV7-2 to TRBJ1-1; 8 bases are a match to TRBD1. Germline values: CDR1 SGHTA, CDR2 FQGNSA. This CDR3 comprises 15 residues. V lost 5 bases and J lost 6; bases outside the gene matches: 11. In DNA form, the CDR3 reads TGTGCCAGCAGCGGGACTACAGGGGGGCGCGCTGAAGCTTTCTTT. Its translation is CASSGTTGGRAEAFF.

This rearrangement joins TRBV28 to TRBJ2-5; D is possibly TRBD1 or TRBD2 (5 bases each). Germline V gene data show CDR1 as MDHEN and CDR2 as SYDVKM. The CDR3 is 14 amino acids. V shed 3 bases and J shed 11 bases, with 19 bases lying between them. The CDR3 region has the DNA TGTGCCAGCAGTTTGGGTCTGGCTCTGGGGGAGCAGTACTTC. Encoded protein: CASSLGLALGEQYF.

V gene TRBV14 combines with J gene TRBJ1-3; D is undetermined. CDR1 SGHDN and CDR2 FVKESK come from the germline V gene. This CDR3 is 18 amino acids long. V was shortened by 0 bases and J by 0 bases, with 15 bases between the two germline ends. CDR3 in DNA: TGTGCCAGCAGCCAAGAACGATATAGGATAAGCTCTGGAAACACCATATATTTT. Translating gives CASSQERYRISSGNTIYF.

This clone was found a few times. The chain joins TRBV5-8 to TRBJ1-5; tentative D call: TRBD1 (5 bases). Germline values: CDR1 SGHTS, CDR2 YDEGEE. V was shortened by 4 bases and J by 6 bases, with 20 bases between the two germline ends. CDR3 size: 16 residues. The CDR3, as DNA: TGTGCCAGCAGCCCCAGGGTGGGAGGATTAGGTCAGCCCCAGCATTTT. This gives the protein CASSPRVGGLGQPQHF.